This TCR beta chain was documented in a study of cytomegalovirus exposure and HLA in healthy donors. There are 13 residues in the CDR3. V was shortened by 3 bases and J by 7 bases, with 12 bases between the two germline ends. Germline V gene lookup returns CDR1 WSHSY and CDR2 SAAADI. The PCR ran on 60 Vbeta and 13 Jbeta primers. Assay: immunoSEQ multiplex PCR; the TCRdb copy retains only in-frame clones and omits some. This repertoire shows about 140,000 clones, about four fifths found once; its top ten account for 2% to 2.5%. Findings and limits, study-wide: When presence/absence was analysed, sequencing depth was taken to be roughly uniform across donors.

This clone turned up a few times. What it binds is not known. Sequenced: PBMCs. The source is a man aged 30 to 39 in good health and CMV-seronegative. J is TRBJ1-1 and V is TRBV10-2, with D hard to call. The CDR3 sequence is CASSELAVNEAFF. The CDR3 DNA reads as TGCGCCAGCAGTGAATTAGCAGTTAATGAAGCTTTCTTT.